This T cell receptor (beta chain) was identified during a study of lymphopenia after photon versus proton radiotherapy. Comment on this clone: The antigen is undetermined.

Generated by immunoSEQ multiplex PCR, the TCRdb table keeps only in-frame clones and is missing some. The repertoire includes about 26,000 clones, roughly four fifths of them detected once, and approximately 3.7% sits in the top ten. Study conclusions and caveats: Proton therapy kept repertoires fairly stable, unlike photons, which gained effector/memory cells.

The sequencing here drew on peripheral blood, taken from a patient treated with photon-based radiotherapy. The receptor's source is a woman in her fifties or sixties with pancreatic cancer.

In DNA, the CDR3 is TGTGCCAGCAGTAGTTTGGGGGCAGATACGCAGTATTTT. Protein product: CASSSLGADTQYF. The chain couples TRBV27 to TRBJ2-3; D tentatively reads TRBD1 or TRBD2 (5 bases each). This CDR3 has 13 residues. The germline V gene has CDR1 MNHEY and CDR2 SMNVEV (reference sequence). Trimming shortened V by 5 bases and J by 4 bases, and 10 bases separated the two germline ends.